A single count supports the clone carrying this TCR beta chain. The data were taken from a study of blood T cell repertoires in COVID-19. For the study at large: Sites in the United States, Italy and Spain provided acute and convalescent COVID-19 samples. T cells, B-cell-depleted T cells, or PBMCs supplied cDNA or gDNA.

Either two negative PCRs, clearance, or symptom resolution qualified Cohort 3 donors as recovered. The CDR3 has 14 amino acids. The germline gives CDR1 LNHDA, CDR2 SQIVND (reference sequence). The ends were cut back, 9 bases at V and 2 bases at J, with 17 bases in the middle. In the original workflow: Reference gene primer amplification in the assay estimated nucleated cell counts. The protocol was immunoSEQ multiplex PCR, while the TCRdb copy is restricted to in-frame clones and leaves out a portion. V and J calls and clone size come straight from that table; D and trimming were deduced from the DNA. The table has about 140,000 clones, 75% to 80% seen once.

The origin of this receptor is a woman aged 50 to 60 who had recovered from COVID-19. The source material was PBMCs or T cells enriched from blood (not recorded which). The rearrangement joins TRBV19 to TRBJ2-7, with D tentatively TRBD2 (6 bases). In DNA form, the CDR3 reads TGTGCCAGCAGCCGGGGCGGGGATCCCTACGAGCAGTACTTC. It codes for CASSRGGDPYEQYF.